This T cell receptor (beta chain) was sequenced for a study of CD8 T cells in Susac syndrome. Overall study results and limits: The study conceded that its TCR sequencing and HLA analysis involved relatively few individuals.

For this clonotype: What it binds is unknown.

The CDR3 runs 14 residues. Trimming removed 6 bases at V and 4 bases at J, with 15 bases between. Germline V gene lookup returns CDR1 MNHEY and CDR2 SMNVEV (reference sequence). RNA amounts of 0.5 to 1 ug underwent reverse transcription with random hexamers. A multiplex approach, immunoSEQ multiplex PCR, amplified TCR beta CDR3 across 54 Vbeta and 13 Jbeta. TCRdb fed the immunoSEQ multiplex PCR reads into MiXCR, producing one record per CDR3 protein. The table includes some 450,000 distinct CDR3 sequences, around 85% detected once. High-throughput TCR beta sequencing covered peripheral CD8+ and CD4+ T cells. TEMRA cells were FACS-enriched, and CD8+ and CD4+ T cells were isolated negatively.

The sample was CD8+ T cells from PBMCs. This clonotype originated in a human donor with multiple sclerosis. The chain joins TRBV27 to TRBJ1-1, with D possibly being TRBD1 (5 bases). The CDR3 sequence is CASSFGGDGTEAFF. The CDR3 nucleotides are TGTGCCAGCAGCTTCGGAGGGGATGGCACTGAAGCTTTCTTT.